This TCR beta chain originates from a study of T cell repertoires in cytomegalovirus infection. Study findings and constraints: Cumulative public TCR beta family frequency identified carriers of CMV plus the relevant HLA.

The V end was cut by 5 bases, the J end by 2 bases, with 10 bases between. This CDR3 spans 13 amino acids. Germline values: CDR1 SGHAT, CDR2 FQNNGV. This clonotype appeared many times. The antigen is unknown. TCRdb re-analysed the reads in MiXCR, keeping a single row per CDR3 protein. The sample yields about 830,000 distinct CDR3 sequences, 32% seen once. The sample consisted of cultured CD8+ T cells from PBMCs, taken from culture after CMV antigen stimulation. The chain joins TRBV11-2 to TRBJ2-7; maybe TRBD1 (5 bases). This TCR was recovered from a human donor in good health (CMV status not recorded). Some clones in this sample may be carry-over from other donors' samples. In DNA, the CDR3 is TGTGCCAGCAGCCCATACAGGACCTACGAGCAGTACGTC. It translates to CASSPYRTYEQYV.